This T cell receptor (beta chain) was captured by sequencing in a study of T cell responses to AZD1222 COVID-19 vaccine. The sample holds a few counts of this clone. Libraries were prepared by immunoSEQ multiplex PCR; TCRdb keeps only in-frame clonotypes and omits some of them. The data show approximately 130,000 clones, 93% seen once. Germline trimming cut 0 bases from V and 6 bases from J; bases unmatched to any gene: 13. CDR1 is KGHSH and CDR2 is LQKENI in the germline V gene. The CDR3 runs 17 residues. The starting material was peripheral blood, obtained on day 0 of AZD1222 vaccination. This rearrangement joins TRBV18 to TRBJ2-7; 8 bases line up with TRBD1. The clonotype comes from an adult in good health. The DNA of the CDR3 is TGTGCCAGCTCACCACCAAATACGGGCAGGGGGCTAGCCGAGCAGTACTTC. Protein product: CASSPPNTGRGLAEQYF.